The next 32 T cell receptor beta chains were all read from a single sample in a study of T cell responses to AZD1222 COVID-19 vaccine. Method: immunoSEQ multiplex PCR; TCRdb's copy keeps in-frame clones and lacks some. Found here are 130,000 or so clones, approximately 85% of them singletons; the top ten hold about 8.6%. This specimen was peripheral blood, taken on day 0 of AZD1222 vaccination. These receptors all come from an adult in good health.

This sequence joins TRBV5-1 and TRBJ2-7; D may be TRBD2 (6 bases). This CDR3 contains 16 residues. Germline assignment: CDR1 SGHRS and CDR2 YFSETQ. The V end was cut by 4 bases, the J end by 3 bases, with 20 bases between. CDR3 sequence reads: CASSPPSGDLYYEQYF. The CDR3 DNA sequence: TGCGCCAGCAGCCCCCCCTCCGGGGACTTATACTACGAGCAGTACTTC. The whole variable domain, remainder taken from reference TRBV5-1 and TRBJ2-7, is KAGVTQTPRYLIKTRGQQVTLSCSPISGHRSVSWYQQTPGQGLQFLFEYFSETQRNKGNFPGRFSGRQFSNSRSEMNVSTLELGDSALYLCASSPPSGDLYYEQYFGPGTRLTVT.

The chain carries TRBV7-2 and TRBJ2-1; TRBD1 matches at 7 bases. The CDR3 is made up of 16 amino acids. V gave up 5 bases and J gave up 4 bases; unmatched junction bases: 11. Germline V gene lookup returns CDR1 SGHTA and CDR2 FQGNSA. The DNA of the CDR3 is TGTGCCAGCAGCCCCTCACAGGGGAAGCAATACAATGAGCAGTTCTTC. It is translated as CASSPSQGKQYNEQFF.

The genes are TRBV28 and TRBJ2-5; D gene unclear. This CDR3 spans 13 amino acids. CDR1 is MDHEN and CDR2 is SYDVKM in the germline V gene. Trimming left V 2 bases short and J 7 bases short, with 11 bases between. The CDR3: CASSLVRRGTQYF. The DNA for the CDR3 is TGTGCCAGCAGTTTAGTTAGACGAGGGACCCAGTACTTC.

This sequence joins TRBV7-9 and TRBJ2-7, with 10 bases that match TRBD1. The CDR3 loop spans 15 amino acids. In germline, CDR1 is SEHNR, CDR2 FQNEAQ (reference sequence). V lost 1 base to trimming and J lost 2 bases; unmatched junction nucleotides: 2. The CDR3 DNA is TGTGCCAGCAGCTTAGGGGACAGGGGACCCTACGAGCAGTACTTC. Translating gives CASSLGDRGPYEQYF.

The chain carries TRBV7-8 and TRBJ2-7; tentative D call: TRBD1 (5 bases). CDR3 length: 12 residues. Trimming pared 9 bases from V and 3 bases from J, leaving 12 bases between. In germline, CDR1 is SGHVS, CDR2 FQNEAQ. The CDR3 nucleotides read TGTGCCAGTCAGGGCAGAAACTACGAGCAGTACTTC. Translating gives CASQGRNYEQYF. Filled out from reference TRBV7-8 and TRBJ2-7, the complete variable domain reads GAGVSQSPRYKVAKRGQDVALRCDPISGHVSLFWYQQALGQGPEFLTYFQNEAQLDKSGLPSDRFFAERPEGSVSTLKIQRTQQEDSAVYLCASQGRNYEQYFGPGTRLTVT.

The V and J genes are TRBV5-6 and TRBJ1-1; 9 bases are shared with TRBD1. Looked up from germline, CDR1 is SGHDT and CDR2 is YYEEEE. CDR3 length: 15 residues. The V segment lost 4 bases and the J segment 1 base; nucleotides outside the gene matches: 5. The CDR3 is CASSDKQGANTEAFF. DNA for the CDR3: TGTGCCAGCAGCGACAAACAGGGGGCGAACACTGAAGCTTTCTTT.

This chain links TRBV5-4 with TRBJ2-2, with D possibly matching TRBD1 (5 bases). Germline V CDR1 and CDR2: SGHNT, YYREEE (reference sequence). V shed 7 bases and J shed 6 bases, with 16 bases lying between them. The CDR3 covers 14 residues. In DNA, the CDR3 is TGTGCCAGCTCCTTATGGTGGGGCCCCGGGGAGCTGTTTTTT. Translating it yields CASSLWWGPGELFF.

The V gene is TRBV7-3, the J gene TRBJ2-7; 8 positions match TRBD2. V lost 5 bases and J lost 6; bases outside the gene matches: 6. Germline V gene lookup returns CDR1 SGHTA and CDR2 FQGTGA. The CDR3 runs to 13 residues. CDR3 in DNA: TGTGCCAGCAGCGCAAGAGGGACTAGCGAGCAGTACTTC. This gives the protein CASSARGTSEQYF.

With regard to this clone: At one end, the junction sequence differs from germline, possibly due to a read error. This CDR3 reads CASSPGRSHEQYF. In DNA form, the CDR3 reads TGTGCCAGCAGCCCGGGCCGCTCCCACGAGCAGTACTTC. The rearrangement joins TRBV5-4 to TRBJ2-7; no clear D gene. CDR3 length: 13 amino acids. CDR1 and CDR2 from the germline V gene are SGHNT and YYREEE (reference sequence).

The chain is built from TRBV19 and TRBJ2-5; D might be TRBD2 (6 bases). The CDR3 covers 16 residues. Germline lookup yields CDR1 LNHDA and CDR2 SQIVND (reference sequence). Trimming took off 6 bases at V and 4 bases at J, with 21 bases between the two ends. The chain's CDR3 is CASSMPSSLGGETQYF. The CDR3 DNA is TGTGCCAGTAGCATGCCCTCATCTTTGGGGGGAGAGACCCAGTACTTC.

CDR3 sequence (DNA): TGTGCCAGCAGCCAAGAAGGGACTAGCGGAGCGAACACCGGGGAGCTGTTTTTT. Protein sequence: CASSQEGTSGANTGELFF. The V and J genes are TRBV4-2 and TRBJ2-2, with 11 bases fitting TRBD2. Trimming cost V 0 bases and J 0 bases; bases outside gene matches: 3. The length of the CDR3 is 18 residues. From germline, CDR1 is LGHNA and CDR2 YNFKEQ.

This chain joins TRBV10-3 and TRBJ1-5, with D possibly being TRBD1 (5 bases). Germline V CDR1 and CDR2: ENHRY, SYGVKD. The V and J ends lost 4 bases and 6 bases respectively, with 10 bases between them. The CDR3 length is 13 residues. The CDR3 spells CAISVGGTQPQHF. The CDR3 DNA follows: TGTGCCATCAGTGTCGGGGGAACTCAGCCCCAGCATTTT.

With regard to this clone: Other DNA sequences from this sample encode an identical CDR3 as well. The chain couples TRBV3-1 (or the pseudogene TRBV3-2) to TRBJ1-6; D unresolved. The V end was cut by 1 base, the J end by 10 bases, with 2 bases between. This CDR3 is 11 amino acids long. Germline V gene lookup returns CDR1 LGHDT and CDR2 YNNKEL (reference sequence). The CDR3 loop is CASSQGSPLHF. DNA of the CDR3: TGTGCCAGCAGCCAAGGCTCACCCCTCCACTTT.

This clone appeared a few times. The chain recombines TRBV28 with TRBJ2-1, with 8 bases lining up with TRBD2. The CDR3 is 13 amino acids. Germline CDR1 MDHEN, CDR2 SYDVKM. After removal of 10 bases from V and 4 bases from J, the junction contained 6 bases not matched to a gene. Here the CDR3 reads CAKGLVSYNEQFF. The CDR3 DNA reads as TGTGCCAAGGGACTAGTATCGTACAATGAGCAGTTCTTC. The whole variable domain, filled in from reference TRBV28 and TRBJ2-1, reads DVKVTQSSRYLVKRTGEKVFLECVQDMDHENMFWYRQDPGLGLRLIYFSYDVKMKEKGDIPEGYSVSREKKERFSLILESASTNQTSMYLCAKGLVSYNEQFFGPGTRLTVL.

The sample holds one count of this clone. The CDR3 region has the DNA TGTGCCAGCAGCCCTGGGACAGGGGATGTAGATGAGCAGTTCTTC. It specifies CASSPGTGDVDEQFF. The chain joins TRBV11-3 to TRBJ2-1, with 10 nucleotides matching TRBD1. After removal of 5 bases from V and 8 bases from J, the junction contained 9 bases not matched to a gene. The CDR3 is 15 residues long. Per the germline V gene, CDR1 is SGHNT and CDR2 is YENEEA.

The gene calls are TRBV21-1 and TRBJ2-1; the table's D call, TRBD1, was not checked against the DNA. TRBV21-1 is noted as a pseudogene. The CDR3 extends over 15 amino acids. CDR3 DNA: TGTGCCAGCAGCCAAGAGGCGGACCCAGGGAATGAGCAGTTCTTC. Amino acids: CASSQEADPGNEQFF.

CDR3 coding DNA: TGTGCCAGCAGGAAGGGAGTATACAATGAGCAGTTCTTC. Protein sequence: CASRKGVYNEQFF. The rearrangement joins TRBV2 to TRBJ2-1, with D possibly being TRBD2 (5 bases). Trimming left V 6 bases short and J 4 bases short, with 10 bases between. From germline, CDR1 is SNHLY and CDR2 FYNNEI. This CDR3 has 13 residues.

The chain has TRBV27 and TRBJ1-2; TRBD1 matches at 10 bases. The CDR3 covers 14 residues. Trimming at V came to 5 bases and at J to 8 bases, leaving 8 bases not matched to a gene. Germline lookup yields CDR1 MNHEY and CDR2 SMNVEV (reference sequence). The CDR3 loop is CASSKTVTGGGYTF. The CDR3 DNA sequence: TGTGCCAGCAGTAAGACTGTGACAGGGGGCGGCTACACCTTC.

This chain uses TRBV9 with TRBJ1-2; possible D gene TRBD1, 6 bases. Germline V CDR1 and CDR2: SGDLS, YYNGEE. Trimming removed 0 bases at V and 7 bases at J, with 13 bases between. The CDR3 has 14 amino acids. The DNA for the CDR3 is TGTGCCAGCAGCGTAGCCCCGGGGGCGCTTGGCTACACCTTC. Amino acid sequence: CASSVAPGALGYTF. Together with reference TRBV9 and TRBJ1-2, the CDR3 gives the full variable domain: DSGVTQTPKHLITATGQRVTLRCSPRSGDLSVYWYQQSLDQGLQFLIQYYNGEERAKGNILERFSAQQFPDLHSELNLSSLELGDSALYFCASSVAPGALGYTFGSGTRLTVV.

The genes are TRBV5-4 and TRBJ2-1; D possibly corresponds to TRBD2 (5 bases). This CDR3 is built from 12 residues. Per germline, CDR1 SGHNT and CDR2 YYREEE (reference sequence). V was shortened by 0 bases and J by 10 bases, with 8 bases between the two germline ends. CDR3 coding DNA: TGTGCCAGCAGCTTGGAGAGGGTAGAGCAGTTCTTC. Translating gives CASSLERVEQFF.

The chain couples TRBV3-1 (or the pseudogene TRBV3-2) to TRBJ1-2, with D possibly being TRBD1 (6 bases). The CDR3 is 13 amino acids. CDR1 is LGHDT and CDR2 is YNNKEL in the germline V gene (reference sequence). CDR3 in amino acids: CAAPGVRGYGYTF. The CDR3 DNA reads TGTGCTGCCCCAGGGGTGAGAGGCTATGGCTACACCTTC.

Here the CDR3 reads CASSVGAGQSYEQYF. The CDR3 nucleotides read TGTGCCAGCAGCGTAGGGGCAGGGCAATCCTACGAGCAGTACTTC. This sequence joins TRBV9 and TRBJ2-7; tentative D call: TRBD1 (5 bases). The CDR3 length is 15 residues. Germline loops: CDR1 SGDLS, CDR2 YYNGEE. Between the trimmed V and J ends, which lost 0 bases and 1 base, there was a span of 11 bases.

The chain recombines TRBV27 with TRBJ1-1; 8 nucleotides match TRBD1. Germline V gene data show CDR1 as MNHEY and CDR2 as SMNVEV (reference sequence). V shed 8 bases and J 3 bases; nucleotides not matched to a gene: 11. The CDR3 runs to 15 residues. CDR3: CASATGVSWDTEAFF. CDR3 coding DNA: TGTGCCAGCGCGACAGGGGTTAGCTGGGACACTGAAGCTTTCTTT.

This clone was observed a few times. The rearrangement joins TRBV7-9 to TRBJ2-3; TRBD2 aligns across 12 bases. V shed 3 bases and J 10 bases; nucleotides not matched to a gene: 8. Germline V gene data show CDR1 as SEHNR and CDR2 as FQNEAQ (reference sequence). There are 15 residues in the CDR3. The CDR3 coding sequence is TGTGCCAGCAGCTTGACTAGCGGGGGCCGAGGATCGCAGTATTTT. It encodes CASSLTSGGRGSQYF.

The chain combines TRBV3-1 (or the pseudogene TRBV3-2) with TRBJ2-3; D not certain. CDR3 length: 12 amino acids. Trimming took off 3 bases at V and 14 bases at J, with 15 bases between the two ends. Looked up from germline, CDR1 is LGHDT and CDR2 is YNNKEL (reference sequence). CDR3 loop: CASSQGSLGTYF. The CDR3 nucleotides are TGTGCCAGCAGCCAGGGTTCCCTGGGTACGTATTTT.

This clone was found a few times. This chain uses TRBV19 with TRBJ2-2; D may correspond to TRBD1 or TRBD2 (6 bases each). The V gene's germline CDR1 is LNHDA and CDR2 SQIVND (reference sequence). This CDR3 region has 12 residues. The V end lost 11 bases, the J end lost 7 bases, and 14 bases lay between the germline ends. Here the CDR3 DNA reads TGTGCCTCCCGGGGGCTTAACGGGGAGCTGTTTTTT. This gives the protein CASRGLNGELFF.

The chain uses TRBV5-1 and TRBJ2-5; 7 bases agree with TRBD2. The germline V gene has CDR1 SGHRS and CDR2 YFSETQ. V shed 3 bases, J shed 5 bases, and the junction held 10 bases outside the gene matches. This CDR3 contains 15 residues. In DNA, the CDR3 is TGCGCCAGCAGCTCGAGCGGGGCGGGGACGGAGACCCAGTACTTC. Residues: CASSSSGAGTETQYF.

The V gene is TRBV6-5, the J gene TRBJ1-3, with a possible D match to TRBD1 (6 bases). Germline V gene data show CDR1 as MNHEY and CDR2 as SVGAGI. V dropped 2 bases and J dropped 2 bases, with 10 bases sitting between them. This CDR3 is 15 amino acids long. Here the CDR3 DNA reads TGTGCCAGCAGTTACACAGGGTCGCCTGGAAACACCATATATTTT. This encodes CASSYTGSPGNTIYF.

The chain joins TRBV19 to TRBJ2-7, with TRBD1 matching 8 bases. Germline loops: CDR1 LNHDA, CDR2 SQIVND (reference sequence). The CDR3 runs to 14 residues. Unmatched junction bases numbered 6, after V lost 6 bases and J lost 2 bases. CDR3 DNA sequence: TGTGCCAGTAGCCACGGGACAGGACCCTACGAGCAGTACTTC. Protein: CASSHGTGPYEQYF.

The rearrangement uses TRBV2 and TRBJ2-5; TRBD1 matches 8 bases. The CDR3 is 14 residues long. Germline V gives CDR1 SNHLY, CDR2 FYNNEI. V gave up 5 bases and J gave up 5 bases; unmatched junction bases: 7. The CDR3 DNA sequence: TGTGCCAGCAGTCCCTACACAGGGGGGGAGACCCAGTACTTC. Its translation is CASSPYTGGETQYF. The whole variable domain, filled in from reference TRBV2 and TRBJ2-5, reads EPEVTQTPSHQVTQMGQEVILRCVPISNHLYFYWYRQILGQKVEFLVSFYNNEISEKSEIFDDQFSVERPDGSNFTLKIRSTKLEDSAMYFCASSPYTGGETQYFGPGTRLLVL.

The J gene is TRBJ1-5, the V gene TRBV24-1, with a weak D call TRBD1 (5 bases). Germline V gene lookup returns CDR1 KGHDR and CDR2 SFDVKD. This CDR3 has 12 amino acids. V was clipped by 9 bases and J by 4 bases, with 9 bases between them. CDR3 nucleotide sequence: TGTGCCACCCAGGGTACAAATCAGCCCCAGCATTTT. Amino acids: CATQGTNQPQHF.

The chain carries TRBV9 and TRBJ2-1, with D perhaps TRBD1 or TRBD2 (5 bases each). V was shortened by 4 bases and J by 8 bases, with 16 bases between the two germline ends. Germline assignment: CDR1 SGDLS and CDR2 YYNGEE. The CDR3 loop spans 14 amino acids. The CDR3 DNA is TGTGCCAGCAGCTCGGGGCTCCGTCCCCATGAGCAGTTCTTC. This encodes CASSSGLRPHEQFF.